The 2 T cell receptor beta chains listed next were all sequenced from one sample in a study of OX40 agonist ivuxolimab in advanced cancers. Assay used: immunoSEQ multiplex PCR; TCRdb lists only in-frame clones, some missing. The table includes over 50,000 clones, roughly 80% detected once. The sample here was CD4+ or CD8+ T cells sorted from blood, taken in a trial of the OX40 agonist ivuxolimab. The receptors originated from an adult with an advanced solid tumor such as melanoma, head and neck, liver or kidney cancer.

The rearrangement joins TRBV4-2 to TRBJ1-4; D is perhaps TRBD1 (5 bases). This CDR3 has 13 amino acids. The V gene lost 4 bases and the J gene lost 7 bases, with 10 bases spanning the gap. CDR1 is LGHNA, CDR2 YNFKEQ, per germline. CDR3 DNA: TGTGCCAGCAGCCCGGGCGGGGGTGAAAAACTGTTTTTT. Translation gives CASSPGGGEKLFF.

The chain uses TRBV10-3 and TRBJ2-3, with 7 bases lining up with TRBD2. Germline CDR1 reads ENHRY; CDR2 reads SYGVKD. This CDR3 comprises 13 residues. The CDR3 region has the DNA TGTGCAATACTGGGAGGGGAAACAGATACGCAGTATTTT. It encodes CAILGGETDTQYF.